The 30 T cell receptor beta chains below all came from one sample that was sequenced in a study of T cells in Graves' hyperthyroidism and ophthalmopathy. Researchers amplified the TCR beta CDR3 regions from RNA transcripts. First-round RT-PCR targeting the TCR CDR3 was performed with the HTBI primer set. TCRdb ran MiXCR on the multiplex PCR reads and lists one entry per CDR3 protein. Among about 600,000 distinct CDR3 sequences, approximately 16% were seen once, and the ten largest hold roughly 3.4%. Material for sequencing was blood. These receptors all come from a woman in her thirties or forties with Graves' ophthalmopathy.

This clonotype was recorded at least ten times. This rearrangement joins TRBV11-2 to TRBJ2-3, with a weak D call TRBD1 (6 bases). Germline lookup yields CDR1 SGHAT and CDR2 FQNNGV. V was pared by 1 base and J by 6 bases, with 11 bases between. The CDR3 length is 14 residues. This CDR3 reads CASSLGPQGDTQYF. The CDR3 DNA follows: TGTGCCAGCAGCTTAGGACCCCAGGGGGATACGCAGTATTTT.

The gene calls are TRBV18 and TRBJ1-1; 9 bases are a match to TRBD1. The germline CDR1 and CDR2 sequences are KGHSH and LQKENI. The CDR3 loop spans 16 amino acids. The junction had 9 bases not matched to a gene; V was cut back by 2 bases and J by 5 bases. This CDR3 is CASSPAGQGRGTEAFF. CDR3 DNA sequence: TGTGCCAGCTCACCAGCCGGACAGGGGAGAGGAACTGAAGCTTTCTTT.

This clonotype was seen a few times. This rearrangement joins TRBV7-8 to TRBJ1-3; TRBD1 is a possible D gene (5 bases). V was pared by 5 bases and J by 6 bases, with 11 bases between. Germline V gives CDR1 SGHVS, CDR2 FQNEAQ. This CDR3 has 13 residues. The CDR3 reads CASSPRQINTIYF. The CDR3 DNA reads as TGTGCCAGCAGCCCACGACAGATAAACACCATATATTTT.

This clonotype was seen only a few times. This chain connects TRBV18 to TRBJ2-2, with D maybe TRBD1 (6 bases). Looked up from germline, CDR1 is KGHSH and CDR2 is LQKENI. Trimming stripped 2 bases from V and 4 bases from J, with 14 bases between. This CDR3 spans 16 amino acids. CDR3 coding DNA: TGTGCCAGCTCACCATTCCTACAGGGAAGCACCGGGGAGCTGTTTTTT. Translation: CASSPFLQGSTGELFF.

This clonotype came up many times. The chain uses TRBV6-5 and TRBJ2-3, with D possibly matching TRBD2 (5 bases). CDR1 and CDR2 (germline): MNHEY, SVGAGI. This CDR3 has 16 residues. V was shortened by 0 bases and J by 3 bases, with 13 bases between the two germline ends. Written as DNA, the CDR3 is TGTGCCAGCAGTTACTCTCGAGGGAGAGGGACAGATACGCAGTATTTT. Its protein is CASSYSRGRGTDTQYF.

This clonotype was picked up a small number of times. The CDR3 DNA is TGTGCCAGCAGCCTGAAGACCGGGACAGGTCCTCTATACAATGAGCAGTTCTTC. Encoded protein: CASSLKTGTGPLYNEQFF. V usage is TRBV14 and J usage is TRBJ2-1, with 8 bases identical to TRBD1. J was trimmed by 4 bases and V by 4 bases; bases with no gene match: 15. CDR3 length equals 18 residues. Germline CDR1 is SGHDN and CDR2 is FVKESK.

This clonotype turned up a few times. V gene TRBV20-1 combines with J gene TRBJ2-3; perhaps D is TRBD1 or TRBD2 (7 bases each). This CDR3 is built from 16 residues. Germline values: CDR1 DFQATT, CDR2 SNEGSKA (reference sequence). V lost 3 bases and J 4 bases, leaving 20 bases between the germline ends. In DNA, the CDR3 is TGCAGTGCTAGCGGCCCCATCGCAGGGGGGGCAGATACGCAGTATTTT. It translates to CSASGPIAGGADTQYF.

This clonotype has a count of ten or more. The CDR3 here is CAWSPGDRNTEAFF. The DNA of the CDR3 is TGTGCCTGGAGCCCTGGGGACAGGAACACTGAAGCTTTCTTT. The rearrangement joins TRBV30 to TRBJ1-1, with 7 bases aligning to TRBD1. This CDR3 has 14 residues. Germline CDR1 is GTSNPN and CDR2 is SVGIG (reference sequence). Trimming cost V 3 bases and J 1 base; bases outside gene matches: 5.

A note on this clonotype: It may be a read error: a sequence one base away is much more abundant. The rearrangement uses TRBV12-3 or TRBV12-4 and TRBJ2-3; 9 positions match TRBD2. This CDR3 has 17 amino acids. The CDR3 loop is CASSGRGSGGSTDTHYF. The CDR3, as DNA: TGTGCCAGCAGCGGAAGGGGTAGCGGGGGCAGCACAGATACGCACTATTTT.

J is TRBJ1-3 and V is TRBV4-1; D gene uncertain. The CDR3 runs to 15 residues. From germline, CDR1 is MGHRA and CDR2 YSYEKL. The V end was cut by 1 base, the J end by 0 bases, with 7 bases between. The DNA of the CDR3 is TGCGCCAGCAGCCAAGTTCCGTTCTCTGGAAACACCATATATTTT. Its translation: CASSQVPFSGNTIYF.

The sample holds many counts of this clonotype. This chain connects TRBV3-1 to TRBJ2-7, with D perhaps TRBD1 (5 bases). Germline V CDR1 and CDR2: LGHDT, YNNKEL (reference sequence). Trimming stripped 0 bases from V and 3 bases from J, with 9 bases between. This CDR3 spans 14 amino acids. The CDR3 here is CASSQDGAYYEQYF. CDR3 bases: TGTGCCAGCAGCCAAGATGGGGCGTACTACGAGCAGTACTTC.

CDR3 sequence: CAISETEGNQPQHF. The CDR3 DNA reads TGTGCCATCAGTGAAACAGAGGGCAATCAGCCCCAGCATTTT. The V call is TRBV10-3, the J call TRBJ1-5; D not resolved. This CDR3 spans 14 amino acids. V was trimmed by 3 bases and J by 2 bases, leaving 8 bases between them. In germline, CDR1 is ENHRY, CDR2 SYGVKD.

The table lists this clonotype with many counts. The J gene is TRBJ2-7, the V gene TRBV5-1; 9 bases fit TRBD2. The CDR3 runs to 14 residues. Germline CDR1 SGHRS, CDR2 YFSETQ. V shed 0 bases, J shed 6 bases, and the junction held 4 bases outside the gene matches. The CDR3 DNA sequence: TGCGCCAGCAGCTTGGGGACTAGCGAGTCCGAGCAGTACTTC. Translation gives CASSLGTSESEQYF.

This clonotype was seen at least ten times. The CDR3, as DNA: TGTGCCAGCAGCTTAGTGGCAGGGGTCGGAAACACCATATATTTT. This translates into CASSLVAGVGNTIYF. This sequence joins TRBV11-2 and TRBJ1-3, with a weak D call TRBD1 (6 bases). V lost 1 base, J lost 4 bases, and 11 bases lay in between. This CDR3 region has 15 residues. The germline gives CDR1 SGHAT, CDR2 FQNNGV.

Concerning this clonotype: Just one base apart from a much larger clone, this may be a read error. The rearrangement uses TRBV2 and TRBJ1-5; TRBD1 might be the D (6 bases). The CDR3 is 14 amino acids. Germline V lookup: CDR1 SNHLY, CDR2 FYNNEI. The CDR3 region has the DNA TGTGCCAGCAGCGCTACGGACAGCAATCGGCCCCAGCATTTT. As protein: CASSATDSNRPQHF.

The chain carries TRBV28 and TRBJ2-5, with 10 bases lining up with TRBD2. With 7 bases clipped from V and 5 bases from J, the junction kept 7 bases outside the gene matches. CDR3 length: 14 amino acids. CDR1 and CDR2 from the germline V gene are MDHEN and SYDVKM. CDR3 protein: CASKGAGGLETQYF. For the CDR3, the DNA is TGTGCCAGCAAAGGAGCGGGAGGGCTTGAGACCCAGTACTTC.

This clonotype showed up many times. The V and J genes are TRBV2 and TRBJ2-4, with 13 bases that match TRBD2. Germline CDR1 SNHLY, CDR2 FYNNEI. This CDR3 is 19 amino acids long. V lost 4 bases to trimming and J lost 0 bases; unmatched junction nucleotides: 9. CDR3 in DNA: TGTGCCAGCAGTGGGCGGACTAGCGGGAGTACCCTAGCCAAAAACATTCAGTACTTC. Protein sequence: CASSGRTSGSTLAKNIQYF.

In its sample, this clonotype was seen many times. The chain couples TRBV11-2 to TRBJ2-2; possible D gene TRBD2, 5 bases. Germline loops: CDR1 SGHAT, CDR2 FQNNGV. V was clipped by 5 bases and J by 2 bases, with 12 bases between them. CDR3 length equals 15 residues. The CDR3 region is CASSPPGLNTGELFF. The CDR3 bases are TGTGCCAGCAGCCCCCCCGGACTTAACACCGGGGAGCTGTTTTTT.

In its sample, this clonotype was seen many times. This chain uses TRBV11-2 with TRBJ2-5, with 9 bases that match TRBD1. The CDR3 is 14 amino acids. With V trimmed by 7 bases and J by 5 bases, 8 bases remained unmatched. Looked up from germline, CDR1 is SGHAT and CDR2 is FQNNGV. Here the CDR3 reads CASTNTGGGETQYF. Written as DNA, the CDR3 is TGTGCCAGCACGAATACAGGGGGCGGGGAGACCCAGTACTTC.

This clonotype turned up a few times. The chain recombines TRBV20-1 with TRBJ1-4; perhaps TRBD1 as D (5 bases). V shed 5 bases and J shed 5 bases, with 12 bases lying between them. Germline V gives CDR1 DFQATT, CDR2 SNEGSKA (reference sequence). The CDR3 is 13 amino acids. The CDR3 DNA sequence: TGCAGTGCTCGACAGAGGTCAAATGAAAAACTGTTTTTT. Protein sequence: CSARQRSNEKLFF.

The table lists this clonotype with a few counts. The rearrangement uses TRBV5-6 and TRBJ2-3; 7 bases line up with TRBD2. Germline V gene lookup returns CDR1 SGHDT and CDR2 YYEEEE. V trimming: 4 bases; J trimming: 0 bases; junction bases outside the gene matches: 5. CDR3 length: 15 amino acids. The DNA for the CDR3 is TGTGCCAGCAGCAGGACGCGGGGGAGCACAGATACGCAGTATTTT. Translating it yields CASSRTRGSTDTQYF.

V usage is TRBV18 and J usage is TRBJ1-5; TRBD1 matches 12 bases. CDR1 and CDR2 from the germline V gene are KGHSH and LQKENI. CDR3 length equals 17 residues. V lost 2 bases and J lost 7; bases outside the gene matches: 9. The CDR3 loop is CASSPYRGQGANQPQHF. CDR3 sequence (DNA): TGTGCCAGCTCACCATACCGGGGACAGGGGGCAAACCAGCCCCAGCATTTT.

The chain employs TRBV30 and TRBJ2-1, with a weak D call TRBD2 (6 bases). V dropped 5 bases and J dropped 2 bases, with 13 bases sitting between them. This CDR3 comprises 14 residues. Germline lookup yields CDR1 GTSNPN and CDR2 SVGIG (reference sequence). CDR3 sequence (DNA): TGTGCCTGGGGAGCGGGTCTCGCCTACAATGAGCAGTTCTTC. Amino acid sequence: CAWGAGLAYNEQFF.

This clonotype has only a few counts. The chain carries TRBV29-1 and TRBJ2-7, with TRBD2 identical over 7 bases. Germline-derived CDR1 and CDR2 are SQVTM and ANQGSEA. V shed 4 bases, J shed 4 bases, and the junction held 10 bases outside the gene matches. The CDR3 loop spans 14 amino acids. CDR3 loop: CSVVGGGPRYEQYF. CDR3 in DNA: TGCAGCGTTGTCGGGGGAGGGCCGCGGTACGAGCAGTACTTC.

This clonotype was seen repeatedly, ten times or more. This sequence joins TRBV18 and TRBJ2-2; D might be TRBD2 (6 bases). Trimming left V 2 bases short and J 5 bases short, with 9 bases between. The germline CDR1 and CDR2 sequences are KGHSH and LQKENI. The CDR3 consists of 14 residues. The CDR3 reads CASSPRRETGELFF. The CDR3 DNA follows: TGTGCCAGCTCACCAAGGAGGGAGACCGGGGAGCTGTTTTTT.

This clonotype was found many times. This sequence joins TRBV5-1 and TRBJ1-6; D is ambiguous. Trimming took 3 bases from V and 10 from J, leaving 14 bases between them. The CDR3 consists of 14 residues. Germline V lookup: CDR1 SGHRS, CDR2 YFSETQ. The chain's CDR3 is CASSSTRAGSPLHF. The CDR3 coding sequence is TGCGCCAGCAGCTCCACAAGGGCGGGGTCACCCCTCCACTTT.

This rearrangement joins TRBV7-2 to TRBJ2-1, with D possibly called TRBD1 or TRBD2 (5 bases each). Germline V CDR1 and CDR2: SGHTA, FQGNSA. Trimming cost V 2 bases and J 0 bases, with 11 bases left between them. The CDR3 extends over 16 amino acids. The CDR3 region has the DNA TGTGCCAGCAGCTTACGGGGCCCTAGCTCCTACAATGAGCAGTTCTTC. This translates into CASSLRGPSSYNEQFF.

The CDR3 region is CATKKGTTGGNTIYF. The CDR3 bases are TGTGCCACCAAGAAAGGGACAACTGGCGGAAACACCATATATTTT. This chain connects TRBV12-3 or TRBV12-4 to TRBJ1-3, with D perhaps TRBD1 (6 bases). V lost 10 bases to trimming and J lost 4 bases, with 20 bases between them. There are 15 residues in the CDR3.

This rearrangement joins TRBV7-8 to TRBJ2-3; 13 bases are a match to TRBD2. V shed 6 bases and J 2 bases; nucleotides not matched to a gene: 8. The germline V gene encodes CDR1 SGHVS and CDR2 FQNEAQ. The CDR3 covers 17 residues. CDR3 DNA: TGTGCCAGCAGTTCGGGGGGGACTAGCGGGGTCACAGATACGCAGTATTTT. Its protein product is CASSSGGTSGVTDTQYF. The complete variable domain, with remaining parts taken from reference TRBV7-8 and TRBJ2-3, reads GAGVSQSPRYKVAKRGQDVALRCDPISGHVSLFWYQQALGQGPEFLTYFQNEAQLDKSGLPSDRFFAERPEGSVSTLKIQRTQQEDSAVYLCASSSGGTSGVTDTQYFGPGTRLTVL.

This clonotype was counted between two and nine times. The chain couples TRBV28 to TRBJ2-7; 14 bases agree with TRBD2. The V and J ends lost 9 bases and 4 bases, in that order; junction bases with no gene match: 8. Germline CDR1 reads MDHEN; CDR2 reads SYDVKM. The CDR3 runs to 15 residues. This chain's CDR3 is CASTPGTSGRYEQYF. The CDR3 region has the DNA TGTGCCAGTACCCCCGGGACTAGCGGGAGATACGAGCAGTACTTC.